These 8 T cell receptor beta chains originate from one sample sequenced in a study of memory CD4+ T cells and cytomegalovirus serostatus. TCRdb keeps only in-frame clones here, not all; method: immunoSEQ multiplex PCR. The sample includes more than 40,000 clones, less than 80% of them seen just once. Single viable CD3+CD4+CD8-CD45RO+ cells were sorted as the memory CD4+ T cells. Input material: memory CD4+ T cells from blood. The receptor source for this set is an adult in good health and CMV-seronegative.

The V and J genes are TRBV10-3 and TRBJ2-3; unclear D gene. From germline, CDR1 is ENHRY and CDR2 SYGVKD. Trimming left V 4 bases short and J 4 bases short, with 6 bases between. This CDR3 is built from 12 residues. The CDR3 loop reads CAISGDADTQYF. The DNA for the CDR3 is TGTGCCATCAGTGGTGACGCAGATACGCAGTATTTT.

The rearrangement links TRBV5-1 to TRBJ2-1; 14 positions match TRBD2. CDR1 is SGHRS, CDR2 YFSETQ, per germline. The CDR3 runs 17 residues. J gave up 6 bases and V 0 bases, and 5 bases lay outside the gene matches. The CDR3 reads CASSLALGLAGVNEQFF. Here the CDR3 DNA reads TGCGCCAGCAGCTTGGCGTTGGGACTAGCGGGAGTCAATGAGCAGTTCTTC.

This chain links TRBV15 with TRBJ2-2; unclear D gene. Deletions cut 1 base from V and 2 bases from J, with 11 bases between. Looked up from germline, CDR1 is LNHNV and CDR2 is YYDKDF (reference sequence). This CDR3 has 16 residues. The chain's CDR3 is CATSRGSRVNTGELFF. Written as DNA, the CDR3 is TGTGCCACCAGCAGAGGATCGAGAGTTAACACCGGGGAGCTGTTTTTT.

The J gene is TRBJ2-5, the V gene TRBV7-2, with 12 nucleotides matching TRBD2. Germline CDR1 is SGHTA and CDR2 is FQGNSA. V lost 7 bases, J lost 2 bases, and 8 bases stayed unmatched. CDR3 length: 16 amino acids. This CDR3 reads CASTLLAGGRQETQYF. The DNA for the CDR3 is TGTGCCAGCACCCTACTAGCGGGAGGTCGGCAAGAGACCCAGTACTTC. Combining the CDR3 with reference TRBV7-2 and TRBJ2-5 gives the whole variable domain GAGVSQSPSNKVTEKGKDVELRCDPISGHTALYWYRQSLGQGLEFLIYFQGNSAPDKSGLPSDRFSAERTGGSVSTLTIQRTQQEDSAVYLCASTLLAGGRQETQYFGPGTRLLVL.

The chain recombines TRBV30 with TRBJ1-1; D perhaps matches TRBD1 (6 bases). Germline V gene lookup returns CDR1 GTSNPN and CDR2 SVGIG (reference sequence). The length of the CDR3 is 16 residues. V was pared by 3 bases and J by 0 bases, with 17 bases between. CDR3 DNA: TGTGCCTGGAGGTTCGCTGAACAGGGTGTGAACACTGAAGCTTTCTTT. Its translation is CAWRFAEQGVNTEAFF. Together with reference TRBV30 and TRBJ1-1, the CDR3 gives the full variable domain: SQTIHQWPATLVQPVGSPLSLECTVEGTSNPNLYWYRQAAGRGLQLLFYSVGIGQISSEVPQNLSASRPQDRQFILSSKKLLLSDSGFYLCAWRFAEQGVNTEAFFGQGTRLTVV.

The chain employs TRBV4-1 and TRBJ1-2; possible D gene TRBD1, 5 bases. The CDR3 loop spans 15 amino acids. The V gene's germline CDR1 is MGHRA and CDR2 YSYEKL. V shed 1 base and J shed 13 bases, with 22 bases lying between them. The CDR3 sequence: CASSQVSQGRKSCTF. The CDR3 region has the DNA TGCGCCAGCAGCCAAGTCAGCCAGGGAAGGAAAAGCTGCACCTTC.

The DNA of the CDR3 is TGCGCCAGCAGCCAAACGGGCATCCGCACAGATACGCAGTATTTT. Translating it yields CASSQTGIRTDTQYF. V is TRBV4-3 and J is TRBJ2-3; D is unresolved. In germline, CDR1 is LGHNA, CDR2 YSLEER. With 2 bases removed from V and 1 base from J, the gap between germline ends came to 10 bases. The CDR3 spans 15 residues.

The V call is TRBV14, the J call TRBJ2-5, with 8 nucleotides matching TRBD2. Germline CDR1 is SGHDN and CDR2 is FVKESK. This CDR3 contains 14 residues. The ends lost 0 bases at V and 3 bases at J; junction bases unmatched: 0. CDR3 bases: TGTGCCAGCAGCCAAGAGACTAGCGAAGAGACCCAGTACTTC. Its protein is CASSQETSEETQYF.